Following are 23 T cell receptor beta chains from one sample sequenced in a study of blood T cells in healthy people across ages. Using a J-beta primer mix together with a sample-barcoded 5' primer, a second PCR was run for about 6 to 12 cycles. MiXCR was run by TCRdb on the 5' RACE reads, yielding one entry per CDR3 protein. This sample carries roughly 1,700,000 distinct CDR3 sequences, approximately 28% of them seen once, and the ten largest clones take more than 6%. Material for sequencing was blood. Receptors originate from a young woman in good health.

The CDR3 sequence: CSARGSDSGDYNEQFF. The CDR3 DNA is TGCAGTGCTAGAGGATCCGATAGCGGGGACTACAATGAGCAGTTCTTC. The genes are TRBV20-1 and TRBJ2-1; 8 positions agree with TRBD2. The CDR3 covers 16 residues. Trimming removed 1 base from V and 3 bases from J; junction bases left unmatched: 8. CDR1 is DFQATT and CDR2 is SNEGSKA in the germline V gene (reference sequence).

Of note for this clonotype: An end of the junction differs from the germline gene, which may be a read error. The chain is built from TRBV5-4 and TRBJ1-2; the D is unclear. The CDR3 length is 15 residues. The germline V gene encodes CDR1 SGHNT and CDR2 YYREEE (reference sequence). CDR3 in amino acids: CASSLDAKPYYGYTF. The CDR3 DNA is TGTGCCAGCAGTTTGGACGCAAAACCTTACTATGGCTACACCTTC.

In its sample, this clonotype was seen a few times. The chain joins TRBV5-1 to TRBJ2-1; D is tentatively TRBD1 or TRBD2 (6 bases each). This CDR3 contains 16 residues. Germline-derived CDR1 and CDR2 are SGHRS and YFSETQ. V shed 2 bases and J shed 3 bases, with 15 bases lying between them. The CDR3 here is CASSFIVGGGYNEQFF. In nucleotides, the CDR3 is TGCGCCAGCAGCTTTATCGTAGGGGGAGGCTACAATGAGCAGTTCTTC. Supplemented by reference TRBV5-1 and TRBJ2-1, the full variable domain reads KAGVTQTPRYLIKTRGQQVTLSCSPISGHRSVSWYQQTPGQGLQFLFEYFSETQRNKGNFPGRFSGRQFSNSRSEMNVSTLELGDSALYLCASSFIVGGGYNEQFFGPGTRLTVL.

This sequence joins TRBV2 and TRBJ2-5; 12 positions agree with TRBD1. There are 13 residues in the CDR3. Trimming cost V 6 bases and J 11 bases; bases outside gene matches: 7. The germline V gene has CDR1 SNHLY and CDR2 FYNNEI. CDR3 residues: CASRGQGATEQYF. The CDR3 bases are TGTGCCAGCAGGGGACAGGGGGCCACTGAGCAGTACTTC. Full variable domain (missing parts from reference TRBV2 and TRBJ2-5): EPEVTQTPSHQVTQMGQEVILRCVPISNHLYFYWYRQILGQKVEFLVSFYNNEISEKSEIFDDQFSVERPDGSNFTLKIRSTKLEDSAMYFCASRGQGATEQYFGPGTRLLVL.

This clonotype was picked up a small number of times. The V and J genes are TRBV11-1 and TRBJ2-3; D call uncertain. The ends were cut back, 0 bases at V and 4 bases at J, with 11 bases in the middle. Germline V CDR1 and CDR2: SGHAT, FQDESV (reference sequence). The CDR3 consists of 15 residues. CDR3 in amino acids: CASSLAPSRADTQYF. The CDR3 DNA reads as TGTGCCAGCAGCTTAGCGCCTAGTCGGGCAGATACGCAGTATTTT.

The genes are TRBV29-1 and TRBJ1-2; TRBD1 agrees at 7 bases. CDR3 size: 12 residues. Germline V gene sequence: CDR1 SQVTM, CDR2 ANQGSEA. The ends lost 7 bases at V and 6 bases at J; junction bases unmatched: 8. CDR3 residues: CSAYRGEDGYTF. Here the CDR3 DNA reads TGCAGCGCTTACAGGGGTGAGGATGGCTACACCTTC.

This clonotype was observed a few times. This chain uses TRBV7-2 with TRBJ2-7; tentative D call: TRBD1 (5 bases). CDR1 and CDR2 (germline): SGHTA, FQGNSA. The CDR3 loop spans 14 amino acids. Trimming shortened V by 2 bases and J by 5 bases, and 13 bases separated the two germline ends. In DNA form, the CDR3 reads TGTGCCAGCAGCTTAAGTTTCAGGGAAAACGAGCAGTACTTC. Translation gives CASSLSFRENEQYF.

This clonotype was seen at least ten times. The chain joins TRBV25-1 to TRBJ1-5, with D maybe TRBD1 (5 bases). V gave up 2 bases and J gave up 7 bases, with 6 bases separating them. Germline-derived CDR1 and CDR2 are MGHDK and SYGVNS. The length of the CDR3 is 12 residues. CDR3 in DNA: TGTGCCAGCAGTGAAGGGGACCAGCCCCAGCATTTT. It yields the protein CASSEGDQPQHF.

This clonotype was counted once. CDR3: CASPQTRTGTEAFF. In nucleotides, the CDR3 is TGTGCCAGCCCGCAGACAAGGACGGGGACTGAAGCTTTCTTT. This chain connects TRBV18 to TRBJ1-1; D gene ambiguous. The CDR3 extends over 14 amino acids. Germline V gene data show CDR1 as KGHSH and CDR2 as LQKENI. V was cut by 8 bases and J by 5 bases, with 18 bases left in between.

The CDR3 is CASSLPASGRSQETQYF. CDR3 coding DNA: TGTGCCAGCAGTCTCCCGGCCTCAGGACGGTCTCAAGAGACCCAGTACTTC. This rearrangement joins TRBV28 to TRBJ2-5; the D is unclear. In germline, CDR1 is MDHEN, CDR2 SYDVKM. This CDR3 region has 17 residues. Trimming took 5 bases from V and 2 from J, leaving 21 bases between them.

The table lists this clonotype with a few counts. The V call is TRBV9, the J call TRBJ2-7, with TRBD2 identical over 11 bases. CDR1 is SGDLS, CDR2 YYNGEE, per germline. The CDR3 contains 16 residues. J lost 7 bases, V lost 2 bases, and 11 bases had no gene match. The CDR3 DNA reads as TGTGCCAGCAGCGTCGCCGGGACTAGCGGAAGCAATGAGCAGTACTTC. It codes for CASSVAGTSGSNEQYF.

The genes are TRBV5-1 and TRBJ2-1; weak D call: TRBD1 (6 bases). Trimming took off 4 bases at V and 3 bases at J, with 23 bases between the two ends. Looked up from germline, CDR1 is SGHRS and CDR2 is YFSETQ. CDR3 length equals 18 residues. The CDR3 DNA is TGCGCCAGCAGCCTCCAACCGGGACACTCGTCCTTCTACAATGAGCAGTTCTTC. Its translation: CASSLQPGHSSFYNEQFF.

Of note for this clonotype: A much larger clone differs from this one at a single base, so this may be a read error. This chain connects TRBV29-1 to TRBJ2-1; 7 nucleotides match TRBD1. The CDR3 has 13 residues. The germline gives CDR1 SQVTM, CDR2 ANQGSEA. This CDR3 reads CAAQGTKYNEQFF. Here the CDR3 DNA reads TGCGCCGCACAGGGGACCAAATACAATGAGCAGTTCTTC.

The chain recombines TRBV25-1 with TRBJ2-1; D gene unclear. CDR3 length: 16 residues. Germline CDR1 reads MGHDK; CDR2 reads SYGVNS. The ends were cut back, 2 bases at V and 0 bases at J, with 11 bases in the middle. CDR3 region: CASSETRYSSYNEQFF. CDR3 nucleotides: TGTGCCAGCAGTGAAACCCGTTACAGCTCCTACAATGAGCAGTTCTTC.

The gene calls are TRBV7-3 and TRBJ1-2, with D unresolved. CDR1 and CDR2 (germline): SGHTA, FQGTGA. V shed 1 base and J shed 6 bases, with 9 bases lying between them. The CDR3 consists of 13 residues. CDR3 region: CASSLKSGNGYTF. The CDR3 bases are TGTGCCAGCAGCTTAAAGTCGGGGAATGGCTACACCTTC.

V is TRBV20-1 and J is TRBJ1-2, with TRBD1 matching over 10 bases. This CDR3 contains 16 residues. V shed 0 bases and J 4 bases; nucleotides not matched to a gene: 8. CDR1 is DFQATT, CDR2 SNEGSKA, per germline (reference sequence). Here the CDR3 reads CSARENPGQGTYGYTF. DNA for the CDR3: TGCAGTGCTAGAGAGAACCCGGGACAGGGGACCTATGGCTACACCTTC.

Of note for this clonotype: A read error is possible here, since a much larger clone lies one base away. The chain uses TRBV24-1 and TRBJ2-1, with D possibly matching TRBD2 (5 bases). Trimming removed 5 bases from V and 13 bases from J, with 14 bases in between. This CDR3 comprises 12 residues. Germline loops: CDR1 KGHDR, CDR2 SFDVKD. CDR3 DNA sequence: TGTGCCACCAGTGCCGCTGGGGAGACCCAGTTCTTC. Amino acids: CATSAAGETQFF.

In its sample, this clonotype was seen a few times. The chain recombines TRBV7-2 with TRBJ2-3, with 7 bases that match TRBD2. Germline V lookup: CDR1 SGHTA, CDR2 FQGNSA. The trim removed 5 bases at V and 2 bases at J, leaving 10 bases unmatched. The CDR3 has 16 amino acids. CDR3 sequence: CASSAGSGANTDTQYF. The CDR3 DNA reads TGTGCCAGCAGCGCAGGGAGCGGGGCTAACACAGATACGCAGTATTTT.

The chain recombines TRBV27 with TRBJ2-7; D remains ambiguous. The CDR3 has 16 amino acids. Germline CDR1 MNHEY, CDR2 SMNVEV (reference sequence). V shed 0 bases and J shed 3 bases, with 15 bases lying between them. The CDR3 coding sequence is TGTGCCAGCAGTTTATCCTTTACACTCCTCAACTACGAGCAGTACTTC. Translating gives CASSLSFTLLNYEQYF.

This clonotype was seen only a few times. V gene TRBV21-1 combines with J gene TRBJ2-7. TRBV21-1 is marked as a pseudogene. This CDR3 has 17 residues. CDR3 nucleotide sequence: TGTGCCAGCAGCAAAGCCCTCGGTAGGTCGGAAGGCTACGAGCAGTACTTC. As protein: CASSKALGRSEGYEQYF.

This clonotype was recorded a few times. The gene calls are TRBV6-6 and TRBJ2-7; D remains ambiguous. CDR3 length: 14 residues. The germline gives CDR1 MNHNY, CDR2 SVGAGI (reference sequence). V lost 5 bases and J 2 bases, leaving 13 bases between the germline ends. CDR3 loop: CASSGDGPAYEQYF. CDR3 DNA sequence: TGTGCCAGCAGTGGTGACGGGCCTGCCTACGAGCAGTACTTC.

This clonotype was seen more than once but under ten times. The chain employs TRBV12-3 or TRBV12-4 and TRBJ2-1; TRBD2 matches at 10 bases. There are 17 residues in the CDR3. Trimming took 6 bases from V and 2 from J; bases not matched to a gene: 10. As DNA, the CDR3 is TGTGCCAGCAGGCGGGGCCCTAGCGGGAGAACCTACAATGAGCAGTTCTTC. This gives the protein CASRRGPSGRTYNEQFF.

Comments on this clonotype: This clone may be a read error of a much larger clone one base away. The V gene is TRBV10-2, the J gene TRBJ2-1, with a weak D call TRBD2 (6 bases). This CDR3 has 15 amino acids. CDR1 is WSHSY, CDR2 SAAADI, per germline. V lost 4 bases to trimming and J lost 2 bases, with 12 bases between them. CDR3 bases: TGCGCCAGCAGTGTGGCGGGGCCGACCTACAATGAGCAGTTCTTC. As protein: CASSVAGPTYNEQFF.